This paragraph reports one TCR beta chain. This clone was counted only a few times. Its antigen remains unidentified. Base qualities are not provided; no much larger clone lies one nucleotide away. The collaborating institutions used their own protocols to collect whole blood in K2EDTA tubes. For TCRbeta analysis, collaborators shipped samples in one of three forms: frozen whole blood, isolated PBMCs, or DNA extracted from either of those sample types. The CDR3 covers 13 residues, taking in both the cysteine and the phenylalanine. Of the read, only the CDR3 DNA is kept; its 39 bases are in frame from base 1. According to the germline V gene, CDR1 reads SNHLY and CDR2 reads FYNNEI. V drops 5 bases and J drops 1 base, leaving 7 bases in between. The sample belongs to a study of blood T cell repertoires in COVID-19 (dated by TCRdb to 2018 to 2020). Looking at the study overall: Samples from collaborators originated in the United States, Italy and Spain and spanned both the acute and convalescent phases of COVID-19. The sample metadata nearly always contained a de-identified subject ID, COVID-19 status, age in years and sex. The samples were drawn from the first 160 participants of the ongoing ImmuneRACE study and from 1,254 subjects provided by 6 global collaborators. Subjects who had been exposed to COVID-19, were actively infected with it, or had recovered from it provided the deeply sampled blood TCRbeta repertoires that made up the dataset. The repertoires were made available in a free public database intended to serve as a resource for research on the immune response to SARS-CoV-2. Where available, HLA class I and class II types were obtained from metadata supplied by the sample provider rather than from assay-based typing. The prospective study material was composed of cDNA or gDNA derived from T cells, B-cell-depleted T cells, or PBMCs. The investigation overall reported the following: Clinical and demographic metadata were provided uncurated, with the amount varying by source and participant.

TCRbeta CDR3 regions were amplified from genomic DNA using the immunoSEQ Assay, a bias-controlled multiplex PCR. The study's processing was this. The number of nucleated cells in each sample was estimated from the amplification of reference gene primers within the assay. Sequence reads were collapsed and filtered to measure the absolute abundance of every unique TCRbeta CDR3 rearrangement. For each sample, productive Simpson clonality was calculated by taking the square root of Simpson's diversity index across productive rearrangements. TCRdb stores this immuneACCESS table with in-frame sequences only. Part of the clones is absent; in the studies checked, under half of the shortfall reflects unresolved V genes, and no reason is known for the rest. V and J calls and clone size follow that table, whereas D and trimming were derived from the DNA. The sample has 71,000 or so clones on record, about 80% of them singletons. Of the sample, 28% falls within the top ten clones.

Sample: peripheral blood. The chain couples TRBV2 to TRBJ2-3; the D gene assignment is ambiguous. The receptor comes from a man between 65 and 79 years old with acute or convalescent COVID-19. In nucleotides, the sequence is TGTGCCAGCAGTAGAGCGCGCACAGATACGCAGTATTTT. It codes for CASSRARTDTQYF.